These T cell receptor beta chains were read from a single sample in a study of T-cell reconstitution after alpha-beta-depleted transplantation in children. TCRdb redid the calling of the PCR reads with MiXCR, one entry per CDR3 protein. The data show some 200,000 distinct CDR3 sequences, roughly a tenth seen once. The sequences come from PBMCs, collected before TCRalphabeta/CD19-depleted stem cell transplant. These receptors all stem from a child under two years old with acute myeloid leukemia, due to receive a stem cell transplant. The CDR3 runs from the conserved cysteine through the conserved F or W. D genes are given only for firm matches. Expanded clones get a size class; other rows say once, few or many, or leave the size out.

V	J	size	D	DNA	CDR3
TRBV5-1	TRBJ2-1	many	TRBD2	TGCGCCAGCAGCCCCCGGACGGGAGCGGGGAATGAGCAGTTCTTC	CASSPRTGAGNEQFF
TRBV5-1	TRBJ2-5	many	TRBD2	TGCGCCAGCAGCCCCGGGACTAGCGGGAGGGCCCAGTACTTC	CASSPGTSGRAQYF
TRBV6-5	TRBJ1-3	many	.	TGTGCCAGCAGTTACTCGAAGGCAGTCTCTGGAAACACCATATATTTT	CASSYSKAVSGNTIYF
TRBV12-3/TRBV12-4	TRBJ2-5	many	TRBD2	TGTGCCAGCAGCACTTGGACTAGCCCAGAGACCCAGTACTTC	CASSTWTSPETQYF
TRBV20-1	TRBJ1-5	many	TRBD1	TGCAGTGCCCCACGACCCGGACAGGTTCAGCCCCAGCATTTT	CSAPRPGQVQPQHF
TRBV20-1	TRBJ2-7	many	.	TGCAGTGCGGTTATCAGTAGTGAGGTCGTCTACGAGCAGTACTTC	CSAVISSEVVYEQYF
TRBV5-1	TRBJ1-2	many	TRBD1	TGCGCCAGCAGCAAAGGGGGCTCCTATGGCTACACCTTC	CASSKGGSYGYTF
TRBV3-1	TRBJ2-5	many	TRBD1	TGTGCCAGCAGCCAAGACCTCGGGACAGGGGGATCAGAGACCCAGTACTTC	CASSQDLGTGGSETQYF
TRBV14	TRBJ2-7	.	TRBD1	TGTGCCAGCAGCTCTGGACAGGGGTACTACGAGCAGTACTTC	CASSSGQGYYEQYF
TRBV20-1	TRBJ2-5	many	.	TGCAGTGCTACTCGGACGGGCCGGGAGACCCAGTACTTC	CSATRTGRETQYF
TRBV7-9	TRBJ2-3	.	TRBD2	TGTGCCAGCCTCCGGGAGGCCGCAGATACGCAGTATTTT	CASLREAADTQYF
TRBV21-1	TRBJ1-2	many	.	TGTGCCAGCAGCAAAGGACACTATGGCTACACCTTC	CASSKGHYGYTF
TRBV7-2	TRBJ2-7	many	.	TGTGCCAGCAGCTCAGTTAGGGGGGTCTACGAGCAGTACTTC	CASSSVRGVYEQYF
TRBV3-1	TRBJ2-5	many	.	TGTGCCAGCAGCTCGTCTTTAGAGACCCAGTACTTC	CASSSSLETQYF
TRBV10-2	TRBJ2-7	many	.	TGCGCCAGCAGTGATTTCGACAGCCACTACGAGCAGTACTTC	CASSDFDSHYEQYF
TRBV20-1	TRBJ2-1	many	TRBD2	TGCAGTGCTAGAGCTAGCGGGCCCCACAATGAGCAGTTCTTC	CSARASGPHNEQFF
TRBV5-1	TRBJ1-1	many	TRBD1	TGCGCCAGCAGCTTGGGACAGGGGCCTTTCACTAACACTGAAGCTTTCTTT	CASSLGQGPFTNTEAFF
TRBV18	TRBJ2-1	many	.	TGTGCCAGCTCACGAGGCGGGGATTACAATGAGCAGTTCTTC	CASSRGGDYNEQFF
TRBV10-1	TRBJ2-3	.	TRBD2	TGCGCCAGCAGTGAGTCGGGGCTAGCGGGGCACGATACGCAGTATTTT	CASSESGLAGHDTQYF
TRBV10-3	TRBJ2-2	.	.	TGTGCCATCAGTGGAAGACAGGACACCGGGGAGCTGTTTTTT	CAISGRQDTGELFF
TRBV7-2	TRBJ2-3	many	.	TGTGCCAGCAGCCAGGGACTGAGAGATACGCAGTATTTT	CASSQGLRDTQYF
TRBV19	TRBJ1-1	.	TRBD1	TGTGCCAGTCGGGGACAGGAGAACACTGAAGCTTTCTTT	CASRGQENTEAFF
TRBV6-2/TRBV6-3	TRBJ2-7	.	.	TGTGCCAGCAGTTACTTTTCCAGTCCCTACGAGCAGTACTTC	CASSYFSSPYEQYF
TRBV5-1	TRBJ2-4	many	TRBD1	TGCGCCAGCAGCTTGGCGACAGGGTTACTATACAAAAACATTCAGTACTTC	CASSLATGLLYKNIQYF
TRBV30	TRBJ2-3	.	TRBD2	TGTGCCTGGAGTGTACTTGCGGGGGGTCTCGGAGATACGCAGTATTTT	CAWSVLAGGLGDTQYF